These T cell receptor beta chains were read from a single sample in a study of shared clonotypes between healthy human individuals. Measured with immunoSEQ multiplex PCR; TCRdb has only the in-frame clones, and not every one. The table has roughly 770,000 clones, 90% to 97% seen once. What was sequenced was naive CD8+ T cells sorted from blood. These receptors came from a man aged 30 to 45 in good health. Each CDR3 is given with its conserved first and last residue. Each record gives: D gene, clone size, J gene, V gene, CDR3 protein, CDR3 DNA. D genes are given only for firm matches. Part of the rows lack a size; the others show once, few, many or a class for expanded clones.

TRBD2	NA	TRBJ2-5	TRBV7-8	CASSRGWEVAGLSTQETQYF	TGTGCCAGCAGCCGCGGCTGGGAGGTAGCGGGACTAAGCACCCAAGAGACCCAGTACTTC
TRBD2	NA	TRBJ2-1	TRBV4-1	CASSQDILRGLAGNSYNEQFF	TGCGCCAGCAGCCAAGATATTCTTCGAGGACTAGCGGGTAACTCCTACAATGAGCAGTTCTTC
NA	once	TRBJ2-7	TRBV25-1	CAIPLREYSYEQYF	TGTGCCATCCCCTTAAGGGAATACTCCTACGAGCAGTACTTC
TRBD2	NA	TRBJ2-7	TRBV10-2	CASSESPSGLLMSYEQYF	TGCGCCAGCAGTGAGTCGCCTAGCGGGCTACTCATGTCCTACGAGCAGTACTTC
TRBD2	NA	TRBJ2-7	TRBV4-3	CASSPGTSGYEQYF	TGCGCCAGCAGCCCCGGGACTAGCGGCTACGAGCAGTACTTC
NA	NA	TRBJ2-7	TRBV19	CASSIQIAYEQYF	TGTGCCAGTAGTATACAGATAGCCTACGAGCAGTACTTC
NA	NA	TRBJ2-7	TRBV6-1	CASSEGGSYEQYF	TGTGCCAGCAGTGAAGGGGGCTCCTACGAGCAGTACTTC
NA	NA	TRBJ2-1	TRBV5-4	CASSLQGGFYNEQFF	TGTGCCAGCAGCTTGCAGGGTGGGTTCTACAATGAGCAGTTCTTC
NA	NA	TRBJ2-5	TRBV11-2	CASSLGGRVVETQYF	TGTGCCAGCAGCCTCGGGGGGCGTGTCGTAGAGACCCAGTACTTC
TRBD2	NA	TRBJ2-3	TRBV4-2	CASSQVGGTGLAGVGTDTQYF	TGTGCCAGCAGCCAAGTGGGCGGGACGGGACTAGCGGGAGTGGGAACAGATACGCAGTATTTT